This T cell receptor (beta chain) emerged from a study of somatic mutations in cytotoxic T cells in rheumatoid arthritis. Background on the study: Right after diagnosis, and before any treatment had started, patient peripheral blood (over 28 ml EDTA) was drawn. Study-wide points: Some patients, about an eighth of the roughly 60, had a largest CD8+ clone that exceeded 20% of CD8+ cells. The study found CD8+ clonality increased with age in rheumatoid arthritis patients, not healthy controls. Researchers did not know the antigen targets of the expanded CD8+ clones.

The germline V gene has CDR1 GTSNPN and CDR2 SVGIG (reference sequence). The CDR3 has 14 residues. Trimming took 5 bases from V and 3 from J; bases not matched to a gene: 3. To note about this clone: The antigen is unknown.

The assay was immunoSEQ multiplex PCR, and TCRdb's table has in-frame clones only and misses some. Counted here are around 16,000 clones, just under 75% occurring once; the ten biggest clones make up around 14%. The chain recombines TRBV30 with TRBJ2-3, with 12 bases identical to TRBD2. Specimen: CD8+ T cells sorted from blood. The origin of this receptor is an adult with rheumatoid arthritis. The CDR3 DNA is TGTGCCTGGGGACTAGCGGGATTTACAGATACGCAGTATTTT. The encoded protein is CAWGLAGFTDTQYF.